The clone carrying this T cell receptor (beta chain) was recorded a few times. Its target is not known. The data originate from a study of Ad26.COV2.S vaccination and SARS-CoV-2 variants. Across the whole study: Doses of Ad26.COV2.S were injected into muscle once or twice, 56 days apart. Notes on the study in general: In vaccinated individuals, spike-specific CD8+ and CD4+ T cell responses reportedly displayed substantial breadth. Breadth and depth estimates from TCRs may understate total T cell responses. Vaccinees displayed broader spike-specific TCR repertoires than placebo recipients.

Treatment specified: around 19 received Ad26.COV2.S at low or high dose, single or two shots; 5 received placebo; per-sample allocation not given. Samples were taken on day 63 after the first vaccine or placebo injection. V was pared by 5 bases and J by 5 bases, with 6 bases of the junction left unmatched. This CDR3 has 13 residues. CDR1 is LNHDA and CDR2 is SQIVND in the germline V gene (reference sequence). The method was immunoSEQ multiplex PCR; TCRdb's version includes in-frame clones alone and lacks a portion of them. Here the sample spans about 380,000 clones, around four fifths being singletons.

This specimen consisted of peripheral blood, obtained in a trial of Ad26.COV2.S vaccine versus placebo. The sequence derives from a person aged 18-65 years who received the Ad26.COV2.S COVID-19 vaccine or a placebo. The chain links TRBV19 to TRBJ2-7, with 7 nucleotides matching TRBD2. CDR3 bases: TGTGCCAGTAGTGGGGGAGGGCCTAACGAGCAGTACTTC. The encoded protein is CASSGGGPNEQYF. The complete variable domain, with remaining parts taken from reference TRBV19 and TRBJ2-7, reads DGGITQSPKYLFRKEGQNVTLSCEQNLNHDAMYWYRQDPGQGLRLIYYSQIVNDFQKGDIAEGYSVSREKKESFPLTVTSAQKNPTAFYLCASSGGGPNEQYFGPGTRLTVT.